The clone carrying this T cell receptor beta chain has a single count. In the original analysis: Estimates of nucleated cell counts were drawn from the amplification of reference gene primers. Clones were sequenced by immunoSEQ multiplex PCR, and TCRdb holds only the in-frame ones, with some missing. The V and J calls and clone size were taken over from that table, and D and trimming were inferred from the DNA. The data hold some 290,000 clones, with 90% observed a single time. Seattle cases were enrolled at active infection and followed longitudinally. The sample originates from a study of blood T cell repertoires in COVID-19. Study-wide background: Samples of COVID-19 (acute and convalescent) were obtained from the United States, Italy and Spain. Sources were T cells, B-cell-depleted T cells, or PBMCs; the material itself was cDNA or gDNA.

Germline V gene data show CDR1 as SGHDT and CDR2 as YYEEEE. The CDR3 spans 13 residues. With 1 base removed from V and 4 bases from J, the gap between germline ends came to 8 bases. The chain employs TRBV5-6 and TRBJ2-5; weak D call: TRBD2 (5 bases). The sequenced material came from peripheral blood. The source of this sequence is a woman in her 40s with COVID-19, enrolled during active disease. This CDR3 reads CASSLRGRETQYF. The CDR3 DNA reads TGTGCCAGCAGCTTGAGAGGGAGAGAGACCCAGTACTTC.